Listed here are 28 T cell receptor beta chains from one sample, sequenced in a study of low-dose radiotherapy and immunotherapy resistance in tumors. Time point noted: after trial treatment. Described treatment: LDRT plus nivolumab, ipilimumab, low-dose cyclophosphamide and aspirin (RACIN trial). Primers used for first-strand cDNA, a TRAV- and TRBV-specific set, covered both alpha and beta chains. With a constant-region primer and a V-primer adapter, TCRs were subjected to roughly 18 PCR cycles of amplification. MiXCR was run by TCRdb on the reads, yielding one entry per CDR3 protein. The sample contains tens of thousands of distinct CDR3 sequences, 15% to 20% of which appear only once. This sample comprised PBMCs, obtained after low-dose radiotherapy plus immunotherapy. Every receptor here comes from a male donor with prostate cancer.

This clonotype occurred once. With a far larger clone one base away, a read error is the likely cause. V and J are TRBV29-1 and TRBJ2-5; D may be TRBD2 (6 bases). This CDR3 has 15 residues. The V gene lost 7 bases and the J gene lost 11 bases, with 29 bases spanning the gap. Per germline, CDR1 SQVTM and CDR2 ANQGSEA. The CDR3 sequence: CSAEVSGRTYNEQYF. CDR3 nucleotides: TGCAGCGCCGAGGTCTCAGGGAGGACCTACAATGAGCAGTACTTC.

This chain joins TRBV29-1 and TRBJ2-2; 12 bases are shared with TRBD2. Germline assignment: CDR1 SQVTM and CDR2 ANQGSEA. Losses at the gene ends were 5 bases for V and 5 bases for J; bases not matched to a gene: 3. The CDR3 is 14 amino acids. CDR3 DNA sequence: TGCAGCGTTCTGGGGACTAGCGGGACCGGGGAGCTGTTTTTT. Translation gives CSVLGTSGTGELFF.

There are many counts of this clonotype. At one end the junction does not follow the germline gene, possibly because of a read error. This rearrangement joins TRBV4-1 to TRBJ2-7, with D unclear. This CDR3 spans 15 amino acids. The V gene's germline CDR1 is MGHRA and CDR2 YSYEKL. CDR3 sequence: CASSQGISISYEQYF. Written as DNA, the CDR3 is TGTGCCAGCAGCCAAGGGATATCGATCTCCTACGAGCAGTACTTC.

This clonotype was observed at least ten times. The chain couples TRBV5-1 to TRBJ2-3; no clear D. V was clipped by 0 bases and J by 0 bases, with 8 bases between them. This CDR3 is built from 15 residues. In germline, CDR1 is SGHRS, CDR2 YFSETQ. The CDR3 nucleotides read TGCGCCAGCAGCTTGGTTGCCGGGAGCACAGATACGCAGTATTTT. The encoded protein is CASSLVAGSTDTQYF.

In this sample, this clonotype turned up many times. The V and J genes are TRBV6-1 and TRBJ2-3, with unresolved D. Between the trimmed V and J ends, which lost 5 bases and 6 bases, there was a span of 6 bases. The CDR3 is 11 residues long. The germline V gene encodes CDR1 MNHNS and CDR2 SASEGT. DNA of the CDR3: TGTGCCAGCAGTACCCAGGATACGCAGTATTTT. It codes for CASSTQDTQYF.

This clonotype was seen at least ten times. The chain employs TRBV6-1 and TRBJ2-5, with 8 bases identical to TRBD2. The V gene end was trimmed by 6 bases and the J gene end by 4 bases; junction bases not matched to a gene: 1. The CDR3 loop spans 12 amino acids. Per germline, CDR1 MNHNS and CDR2 SASEGT. CDR3 in DNA: TGTGCCAGCAGGCTAGCGGGAGAGACCCAGTACTTC. This codes for CASRLAGETQYF.

There are many counts of this clonotype. The genes are TRBV28 and TRBJ2-7; a weak D match, TRBD1 (5 bases). Germline values: CDR1 MDHEN, CDR2 SYDVKM. The CDR3 is 17 residues long. Trimming cost V 1 base and J 3 bases, with 19 bases left between them. The CDR3 DNA follows: TGTGCCAGCAGTTTATCCCCGGACAAGCTAACCCTCTACGAGCAGTACTTC. It specifies CASSLSPDKLTLYEQYF.

This clonotype has at least ten counts. This sequence joins TRBV5-1 and TRBJ2-7; the D is unclear. Germline assignment: CDR1 SGHRS and CDR2 YFSETQ. The V gene lost 4 bases and the J gene lost 2 bases, with 10 bases spanning the gap. The CDR3 consists of 13 residues. CDR3 residues: CASSGRIPYEQYF. DNA of the CDR3: TGCGCCAGCAGCGGGCGAATTCCCTACGAGCAGTACTTC.

The chain joins TRBV28 to TRBJ2-7; possibly TRBD1 for D (6 bases). The CDR3 contains 12 residues. V was shortened by 6 bases and J by 2 bases, with 8 bases between the two germline ends. The germline gives CDR1 MDHEN, CDR2 SYDVKM. Written as DNA, the CDR3 is TGTGCCAGCAGACAGGGTCCCTACGAGCAGTACTTC. It codes for CASRQGPYEQYF. Full variable domain (missing parts from reference TRBV28 and TRBJ2-7): DVKVTQSSRYLVKRTGEKVFLECVQDMDHENMFWYRQDPGLGLRLIYFSYDVKMKEKGDIPEGYSVSREKKERFSLILESASTNQTSMYLCASRQGPYEQYFGPGTRLTVT.

V is TRBV7-9 and J is TRBJ1-2; D is uncertain. This CDR3 has 11 residues. Per germline, CDR1 SEHNR and CDR2 FQNEAQ (reference sequence). V lost 10 bases and J 4 bases, leaving 10 bases between the germline ends. The CDR3 DNA reads TGTGCCACCCACGGCGGCTATGGCTACACCTTC. Translation gives CATHGGYGYTF.

V usage is TRBV4-1 and J usage is TRBJ2-1, with TRBD2 matching 12 bases. Germline CDR1 MGHRA, CDR2 YSYEKL. This CDR3 has 17 residues. V lost 4 bases and J lost 8; bases outside the gene matches: 12. The DNA for the CDR3 is TGCGCCAGCAGCCTTACCCTAGCGGGAGGGCGTAGAGATGAGCAGTTCTTC. Translating gives CASSLTLAGGRRDEQFF.

There are many counts of this clonotype. The V and J genes are TRBV6-2 or TRBV6-3 and TRBJ2-3, with TRBD2 identical over 15 bases. V shed 2 bases, J shed 0 bases, and the junction held 3 bases outside the gene matches. Germline loops: CDR1 MNHEY, CDR2 SVGEGT. This CDR3 is built from 18 residues. The CDR3 reads CASSYGLAGGLSTDTQYF. The CDR3 nucleotides are TGTGCCAGCAGTTACGGACTAGCGGGAGGGCTGAGCACAGATACGCAGTATTTT.

This chain connects TRBV18 to TRBJ1-2; D is possibly TRBD1 (6 bases). The V and J ends lost 1 base and 7 bases respectively, with 19 bases between them. Germline V gene lookup returns CDR1 KGHSH and CDR2 LQKENI. The CDR3 has 16 amino acids. The CDR3 DNA sequence: TGTGCCAGCTCACCACAGCGTCCGGCAGGGGTGGGTGGCTACACCTTC. It is translated as CASSPQRPAGVGGYTF.

Note on this clonotype: A far larger clone lies a single base away; this is likely a read error. This chain uses TRBV9 with TRBJ2-7; 7 bases line up with TRBD2. V shed 3 bases, J shed 7 bases, and the junction held 13 bases outside the gene matches. The CDR3 runs to 15 residues. Germline-derived CDR1 and CDR2 are SGDLS and YYNGEE. CDR3 region: CASSAGTNPSSEQYF. The DNA of the CDR3 is TGTGCCAGCAGCGCCGGGACTAACCCTTCCAGTGAGCAGTACTTC.

This clonotype was detected ten times or more. The chain uses TRBV30 and TRBJ2-1; 9 bases align to TRBD2. Trimming took 1 base from V and 0 from J; bases not matched to a gene: 1. Germline-derived CDR1 and CDR2 are GTSNPN and SVGIG (reference sequence). This CDR3 spans 15 amino acids. The CDR3 DNA reads TGTGCCTGGAGTGGCGGGAGGGGCTCCTACAATGAGCAGTTCTTC. It translates to CAWSGGRGSYNEQFF.

This clonotype showed up many times. The chain links TRBV27 to TRBJ2-3, with D unclear. CDR3 length equals 15 residues. Trimming removed 3 bases at V and 4 bases at J, with 14 bases between. Germline V gene lookup returns CDR1 MNHEY and CDR2 SMNVEV (reference sequence). CDR3 residues: CASSFVARAADTQYF. The CDR3 nucleotides read TGTGCCAGCAGTTTCGTTGCTAGGGCGGCAGATACGCAGTATTTT.

The V and J genes are TRBV19 and TRBJ2-7, with D perhaps TRBD1 or TRBD2 (5 bases each). The CDR3 is 13 residues long. V lost 6 bases to trimming and J lost 2 bases, with 11 bases between them. The germline V gene has CDR1 LNHDA and CDR2 SQIVND (reference sequence). The CDR3 reads CASRGDHTYEQYF. DNA for the CDR3: TGTGCCAGTAGGGGGGACCATACCTACGAGCAGTACTTC.

In this sample, this clonotype turned up many times. The chain uses TRBV7-2 and TRBJ2-2; 7 bases are shared with TRBD2. The CDR3 is 15 residues long. Trimming at V came to 5 bases and at J to 1 base, leaving 4 bases not matched to a gene. CDR1 SGHTA and CDR2 FQGNSA come from the germline V gene. CDR3 in amino acids: CASSPPSGNTGELFF. The CDR3 DNA reads as TGTGCCAGCAGCCCGCCTAGCGGGAACACCGGGGAGCTGTTTTTT.

This clonotype was detected ten times or more. The genes are TRBV28 and TRBJ1-2; D is unresolved. In germline, CDR1 is MDHEN, CDR2 SYDVKM. The CDR3 totals 14 residues. With 1 base removed from V and 6 bases from J, the gap between germline ends came to 12 bases. The CDR3 bases are TGTGCCAGCAGTTTATCGGCGGGTCTGGATGGCTACACCTTC. Residues: CASSLSAGLDGYTF.

This clonotype occurred once. This chain uses TRBV29-1 with TRBJ2-7; TRBD2 is a possible D gene (5 bases). Trimming shortened V by 4 bases and J by 3 bases, and 10 bases separated the two germline ends. This CDR3 has 12 amino acids. Germline V gives CDR1 SQVTM, CDR2 ANQGSEA. This CDR3 is CSVVAGDYEQYF. CDR3 DNA: TGCAGCGTTGTGGCCGGGGACTACGAGCAGTACTTC.

This clonotype was counted ten times or more. The chain links TRBV7-9 to TRBJ1-3, with D unclear. V lost 6 bases and J lost 2, with 11 bases in between. Germline CDR1 is SEHNR and CDR2 is FQNEAQ (reference sequence). This CDR3 region has 14 residues. CDR3 sequence reads: CASSLDGAGNTIYF. CDR3 nucleotide sequence: TGTGCCAGCAGTCTGGACGGCGCTGGAAACACCATATATTTT.

This clonotype was picked up many times. The chain links TRBV7-2 to TRBJ1-6; a possible D gene is TRBD1 (6 bases). The CDR3 has 14 amino acids. The germline V gene has CDR1 SGHTA and CDR2 FQGNSA. Trimming removed 5 bases at V and 8 bases at J, with 13 bases between. The CDR3 sequence is CASSTTGQYSPLHF. The DNA of the CDR3 is TGTGCCAGCAGCACTACAGGGCAGTATTCACCCCTCCACTTT.

As for this clonotype: It may be a read error: a sequence one base away is much more abundant. The chain joins TRBV19 to TRBJ2-1, with 7 bases matching TRBD1. Germline-derived CDR1 and CDR2 are LNHDA and SQIVND (reference sequence). The junction had 8 bases not matched to a gene; V was cut back by 4 bases and J by 2 bases. The CDR3 sequence is 16 residues long. The CDR3 region has the DNA TGTGCCAGTAGTACCAGAACAGGGGTGGCCTACAATGAGCAGTTCTTC. Translated: CASSTRTGVAYNEQFF.

This clonotype was counted ten times or more. The chain recombines TRBV27 with TRBJ1-6, with a possible D match to TRBD1 (6 bases). Germline V gene lookup returns CDR1 MNHEY and CDR2 SMNVEV (reference sequence). V shed 4 bases and J shed 5 bases, with 9 bases lying between them. The CDR3 consists of 14 residues. In DNA, the CDR3 is TGTGCCAGCAGTTGGGGGCGGAATAATTCACCCCTCCACTTT. Translation gives CASSWGRNNSPLHF.

This clonotype showed up many times. V gene TRBV28 combines with J gene TRBJ1-2, with 8 bases lining up with TRBD1. Germline CDR1 MDHEN, CDR2 SYDVKM. Trimming cost V 5 bases and J 4 bases; bases outside gene matches: 9. CDR3 length: 15 residues. In DNA, the CDR3 is TGTGCCAGCAGTAACCCGGGACAGGCGCCCTATGGCTACACCTTC. Protein product: CASSNPGQAPYGYTF.

This clonotype was detected many times. The rearrangement joins TRBV12-3 or TRBV12-4 to TRBJ2-1; 9 positions agree with TRBD1. With 5 bases clipped from V and 8 bases from J, the junction kept 10 bases outside the gene matches. The CDR3 sequence is 15 residues long. This chain's CDR3 is CASSLPGQGKDEQFF. DNA of the CDR3: TGTGCCAGCAGTCTACCGGGACAGGGTAAAGATGAGCAGTTCTTC.

This clonotype was detected ten times or more. The chain is built from TRBV28 and TRBJ2-7; 13 bases match TRBD2. The CDR3 is 14 residues long. Germline CDR1 MDHEN, CDR2 SYDVKM. The J segment lost 5 bases and the V segment lost 7 bases, leaving 5 bases of the junction unmatched. The CDR3 spells CASTRGLAGDEQYF. CDR3 bases: TGTGCCAGCACCCGTGGACTAGCGGGAGACGAGCAGTACTTC.

This clonotype was observed a few times. The V call is TRBV7-9, the J call TRBJ2-7; 10 positions match TRBD1. J was trimmed by 0 bases and V by 4 bases; bases with no gene match: 9. The CDR3 totals 17 residues. Germline values: CDR1 SEHNR, CDR2 FQNEAQ (reference sequence). The CDR3 DNA follows: TGTGCCAGCAGCTCGACTCGGAGGACAGGGGGCTCCTACGAGCAGTACTTC. Its protein is CASSSTRRTGGSYEQYF.